Listed below are T cell receptor beta chains from one sample, sequenced in a study of OX40 agonist ivuxolimab in advanced cancers. Some clones are missing from TCRdb's copy, which holds only in-frame ones; the method was immunoSEQ multiplex PCR. Altogether some 80,000 clones are present, more than 80% being singletons, with the ten largest covering 2.4%. Sequencing was performed on CD4+ or CD8+ T cells sorted from blood, taken in a trial of the OX40 agonist ivuxolimab. The source is an adult with an advanced solid tumor such as melanoma, head and neck, liver or kidney cancer. Both conserved end residues are part of each CDR3. A D gene is named only where the DNA matches it firmly. Size is omitted from some rows. Given values are once, few, many or a class for expanded clones.

TGTGCCTGGAGCGGACTAGCGGGGGGGTACAATGAGCAGTTCTTC	CAWSGLAGGYNEQFF	TRBJ2-1	TRBD2	-	TRBV30
TGTGCCAGCACTCCTGGCCGGCCAGTAGATTCACCCCTCCACTTT	CASTPGRPVDSPLHF	TRBJ1-6	-	few	TRBV28
TGTGCCAGCAGTTCTTACGGTCCGGGACAGGGGTTCAAGACCCAGTACTTC	CASSSYGPGQGFKTQYF	TRBJ2-5	TRBD1	-	TRBV28
TGTGCCAGCAGCCCGGGACAGGTTAGCATTCAGTACTTC	CASSPGQVSIQYF	TRBJ2-4	TRBD1	-	TRBV5-5
TGTGCCAGCAGTTCCCCAGGCGCCCCTCTGGAAACATTATATTTT	CASSSPGAPLETLYF	TRBJ1-3	-	-	TRBV6-5
TGTGCCAGCGGGACAGGGCCCCCGTGGGGCTACACCTTC	CASGTGPPWGYTF	TRBJ1-2	TRBD1	-	TRBV6-6
TGTGCCAGCAGCCAATCCCTCACAGGGCTAAACACCGGGGAGCTGTTTTTT	CASSQSLTGLNTGELFF	TRBJ2-2	-	-	TRBV16
TGTGCCAGCACCCTTACGTGGGGGGGTGGAGGTGAAAAACTGTTTTTT	CASTLTWGGGGEKLFF	TRBJ1-4	-	-	TRBV27
TGTGCCAGCAGTCCTCAGGCCGGCTCTGGAAACACCATATATTTT	CASSPQAGSGNTIYF	TRBJ1-3	-	-	TRBV28
TGTGCCAGCAGTGATCCTAGAGGACAGGGGCTCCAGCCCCAGCATTTT	CASSDPRGQGLQPQHF	TRBJ1-5	TRBD1	once	TRBV28
TGTGCCAGCTCACCATCGGCGGGGGACTACAATGAGCAGTTCTTC	CASSPSAGDYNEQFF	TRBJ2-1	TRBD2	-	TRBV18
TGTGCCAGCAGTAGAGAGGGGGCAGATCAGCCCCAGCATTTT	CASSREGADQPQHF	TRBJ1-5	TRBD1	-	TRBV9
TGTGCCAGCAGCGTAGGTGACAGTAGCTCCTACAATGAGCAGTTCTTC	CASSVGDSSSYNEQFF	TRBJ2-1	-	-	TRBV9
TGTGCCAGCAGTTTCGGAAGGGGACAGATGAATTCACCCCTCCACTTT	CASSFGRGQMNSPLHF	TRBJ1-6	TRBD1	once	TRBV27
TGTGCCAGTAGTATAGCCGGCGTCTCCTACACCTTC	CASSIAGVSYTF	TRBJ1-2	-	-	TRBV19
TGCGCCAGCAGCTTGGAAACCGGGACAGGGGGCTACGAGCAGTACTTC	CASSLETGTGGYEQYF	TRBJ2-7	TRBD1	-	TRBV5-1
TGTGCCAATGCCCGGGACAGTTTCAATTCACCCCTCCACTTT	CANARDSFNSPLHF	TRBJ1-6	TRBD1	-	TRBV6-1
TGTGCCAGCAGCTTACGACAGGCGAACACCGGGGAGCTGTTTTTT	CASSLRQANTGELFF	TRBJ2-2	-	-	TRBV7-2
TGTGCCAGCAGCTTCTCGGGAGGATTTGAAAAACTGTTTTTT	CASSFSGGFEKLFF	TRBJ1-4	-	-	TRBV11-1
TGTGCCAGCAGCGTAGATCCGGGACAGGGGGCCGCAGATACGCAGTATTTT	CASSVDPGQGAADTQYF	TRBJ2-3	TRBD1	-	TRBV9
TGCGCCAGCAGTGAGTCGATAACGGACGAGCAGTACTTC	CASSESITDEQYF	TRBJ2-7	-	once	TRBV10-1
TGTGCCAGCAGCTCGACAGGAAAGGAGAACACTGAAGCTTTCTTT	CASSSTGKENTEAFF	TRBJ1-1	-	-	TRBV7-2
TGTGCCAGTAGTACCGACGGGAACACTGAAGCTTTCTTT	CASSTDGNTEAFF	TRBJ1-1	-	-	TRBV19
TGTGCCAGCAGCTACCTCGGGAAGACGAGCAATGAGCAGTTCTTC	CASSYLGKTSNEQFF	TRBJ2-1	-	-	TRBV5-4
TGTGCCTGGAGTAAACTGACTAGCGGGGGGGACGAGCAGTACTTC	CAWSKLTSGGDEQYF	TRBJ2-7	TRBD2	-	TRBV30
TGTGCCAGCAGCTCTCAAACAGGGCTCGGTAGCACAGATACGCAGTATTTT	CASSSQTGLGSTDTQYF	TRBJ2-3	-	-	TRBV11-1
TGTGCCTGGAGTGTACCGGAGATTGGGTTCCGGGAGACCCAGTACTTC	CAWSVPEIGFRETQYF	TRBJ2-5	-	once	TRBV30
TGTGCCTGGAGTCACCCTGGGGGCAACTATGGCTACACCTTC	CAWSHPGGNYGYTF	TRBJ1-2	-	-	TRBV30
TGCAGCTCAAAGATTACAGGGCTAAACGTGGGCAATGAGCAGTTCTTC	CSSKITGLNVGNEQFF	TRBJ2-1	-	-	TRBV29-1
TGTGCCAGCAGCTTACAGCGGGGGGCCCAAGAGACCCAGTACTTC	CASSLQRGAQETQYF	TRBJ2-5	TRBD2	-	TRBV11-2
TGCGCCAGCAGCCGCCGGGAGTACGAGCAGTACTTC	CASSRREYEQYF	TRBJ2-7	-	-	TRBV5-1
TGTGCCATCAGTGACGGGGGCATCACAGATACGCAGTATTTT	CAISDGGITDTQYF	TRBJ2-3	-	-	TRBV10-3
TGTGCCAGCAGCTGGACAGGGGAGGAAAAACTGTTTTTT	CASSWTGEEKLFF	TRBJ1-4	TRBD1	-	TRBV5-6
TGTGCCAGCAGGATTCGGGTCTCCGGCTACACCTTC	CASRIRVSGYTF	TRBJ1-2	-	-	TRBV28
TGTGCCCAAGGGGAAGGATACAATGAGCAGTTCTTC	CAQGEGYNEQFF	TRBJ2-1	-	once	TRBV2
TGTGCCACAGAGTGGGGCACAGGGGAAAAACTGTTTTTT	CATEWGTGEKLFF	TRBJ1-4	-	-	TRBV28
TGTGCCTGGAGTCCCCGGACACATCAGCCCCAGCATTTT	CAWSPRTHQPQHF	TRBJ1-5	-	-	TRBV30
TGCGCCAGCAGCCTGGTTCCGGGACAGGGAATGCGCGGCTACACCTTC	CASSLVPGQGMRGYTF	TRBJ1-2	TRBD1	-	TRBV4-3
TGCAGCGTTGAAGTCGTTGAAACAGGGTTTGGCTACACCTTC	CSVEVVETGFGYTF	TRBJ1-2	-	few	TRBV29-1
TGTGCCAGCAGCCAAGGGCCACGTTCCTACGAGCAGTACTTC	CASSQGPRSYEQYF	TRBJ2-7	-	-	TRBV5-5
TGTGCCAGTAGTGTCGGACAGTCAACTAATGAAAAACTGTTTTTT	CASSVGQSTNEKLFF	TRBJ1-4	-	-	TRBV19
TGTGCCAGCAGCTTAGATCATACGGGGGGACAACGGATGCAGTTCTTC	CASSLDHTGGQRMQFF	TRBJ2-1	-	-	TRBV7-2
TGTGCCTGCAGGGACCGGGATAATTCACCCCTCCACTTT	CACRDRDNSPLHF	TRBJ1-6	-	few	TRBV30
TGTGCCAGCAGTTATGGAGGGCTGGTCTACGAGCAGTACTTC	CASSYGGLVYEQYF	TRBJ2-7	-	-	TRBV28
TGTGCCAGCTCGTTCATAGCCTTTGACAGGATTAACTATGGCTACACCTTC	CASSFIAFDRINYGYTF	TRBJ1-2	-	-	TRBV2
TGTGCCTGGAACAGGGACATGGGTTCACCCCTCCACTTT	CAWNRDMGSPLHF	TRBJ1-6	-	-	TRBV30
TGTGCCAGCAGTGCCGGGTTCAGCAATCAGCCCCAGCATTTT	CASSAGFSNQPQHF	TRBJ1-5	-	-	TRBV6-1
TGTGCCAGCTCACCACCTACCGGGACCTTTAACTATGGCTACACCTTC	CASSPPTGTFNYGYTF	TRBJ1-2	-	few	TRBV18
TGCAGTGCCGAAACCTACGAGCAGTACTTC	CSAETYEQYF	TRBJ2-7	-	-	TRBV20-1
TGTGCCAGCAGCTTAGAGAGGGGGCAGAATTCACCCCTCCACTTT	CASSLERGQNSPLHF	TRBJ1-6	TRBD1	-	TRBV13
TGTGCCAGCAGCCCCGGGGGGATAAGTGATTCACCCCTCCACTTT	CASSPGGISDSPLHF	TRBJ1-6	-	-	TRBV7-9
TGTGCCAGCAGCGTAGGTGACAGGGGGCGCCGGGAAAAACTGTTTTTT	CASSVGDRGRREKLFF	TRBJ1-4	TRBD1	-	TRBV9
TGTGCCATCAGGCCCCCCCGAGGGCCTCGCACAGATACGCAGTATTTT	CAIRPPRGPRTDTQYF	TRBJ2-3	-	-	TRBV10-3
TGTGCCAGCTCACTCAGCCCCCAAGAGACCCAGTACTTC	CASSLSPQETQYF	TRBJ2-5	-	-	TRBV18
TGCAGCGTCTCAGGGGGGACCTACGAGCAGTACTTC	CSVSGGTYEQYF	TRBJ2-7	-	-	TRBV29-1
TGTGCCAGCAGCTTTATCCAGGGTGGGGACACAGATACGCAGTATTTT	CASSFIQGGDTDTQYF	TRBJ2-3	-	-	TRBV5-4
TGTGCCAGCTCACCATCGAGGGACAGTGAAGCTTTCTTT	CASSPSRDSEAFF	TRBJ1-1	TRBD1	-	TRBV18
TGTGCCTGGAGTGCCCCCCCAACGGGGGGCTACACCTTC	CAWSAPPTGGYTF	TRBJ1-2	-	-	TRBV30
TGCGCCAGCAGCGCGGGGGGTCCCTACGAGCAGTACTTC	CASSAGGPYEQYF	TRBJ2-7	TRBD2	-	TRBV5-1
TGCGCCAGCAGCTTGGACTTTAGCCCCCAAGAGACCCAGTACTTC	CASSLDFSPQETQYF	TRBJ2-5	-	-	TRBV5-1